The 21 T cell receptor beta chains listed next were all sequenced from one sample in a study of blood T cell repertoires in COVID-19. Sequencing used immunoSEQ multiplex PCR; TCRdb keeps in-frame clones, though not all of them. The repertoire holds fewer than 350,000 clones, with 80% to 90% as singletons. The sequenced sample consisted of PBMCs or T cells enriched from blood (not recorded which). Every receptor here comes from a middle-aged woman with acute COVID-19.

The chain combines TRBV5-1 with TRBJ1-4; 8 positions match TRBD1. The CDR3 sequence is 20 residues long. V was pared by 0 bases and J by 1 base, with 14 bases of the junction left unmatched. Germline-derived CDR1 and CDR2 are SGHRS and YFSETQ. CDR3 sequence: CASSLVRPRTGRLTNEKLFF. CDR3 bases: TGCGCCAGCAGCTTGGTACGTCCCCGGACAGGGCGTTTAACTAATGAAAAACTGTTTTTT.

The V gene is TRBV7-8, the J gene TRBJ1-2; D may be TRBD1 (6 bases). V lost 0 bases to trimming and J lost 8 bases, with 16 bases between them. CDR1 is SGHVS, CDR2 FQNEAQ, per germline. The CDR3 is 15 amino acids. The CDR3 DNA follows: TGTGCCAGCAGCTTAGCCAATACAGGGTTCGGCGGCTACACCTTC. It yields the protein CASSLANTGFGGYTF.

This clone was detected only once. V is TRBV5-1 and J is TRBJ1-2; D may be TRBD1 (6 bases). Between the trimmed V and J ends, which lost 3 bases and 4 bases, there was a span of 10 bases. Looked up from germline, CDR1 is SGHRS and CDR2 is YFSETQ. This CDR3 has 13 residues. The CDR3 loop is CASSWSTGYGYTF. In nucleotides, the CDR3 is TGCGCCAGCAGCTGGTCGACAGGCTATGGCTACACCTTC.

This clone appeared once. The genes are TRBV9 and TRBJ1-1; the match to TRBD1 covers 7 bases. J gave up 1 base and V 6 bases, and 6 bases lay outside the gene matches. This CDR3 spans 14 amino acids. The germline gives CDR1 SGDLS, CDR2 YYNGEE. The CDR3 DNA follows: TGTGCCAGCAATGAGGGGGCGACGAACACTGAAGCTTTCTTT. Its translation is CASNEGATNTEAFF. Full variable domain (remainder filled in from reference TRBV9 and TRBJ1-1): DSGVTQTPKHLITATGQRVTLRCSPRSGDLSVYWYQQSLDQGLQFLIQYYNGEERAKGNILERFSAQQFPDLHSELNLSSLELGDSALYFCASNEGATNTEAFFGQGTRLTVV.

The J gene is TRBJ2-7, the V gene TRBV2; possibly TRBD1 for D (6 bases). The CDR3 has 13 residues. V was shortened by 7 bases and J by 5 bases, with 15 bases between the two germline ends. Germline V CDR1 and CDR2: SNHLY, FYNNEI. CDR3: CASKYRVLNEQYF. Written as DNA, the CDR3 is TGTGCCAGCAAGTACAGGGTCCTTAACGAGCAGTACTTC.

The chain couples TRBV19 to TRBJ1-4; D might be TRBD1 (5 bases). Germline V gives CDR1 LNHDA, CDR2 SQIVND (reference sequence). The CDR3 runs to 14 residues. V lost 6 bases, J lost 8 bases, and 16 bases lay in between. In nucleotides, the CDR3 is TGTGCCAGTAGCCTAGACAGAAGTCGCGAAAAACTGTTTTTT. Amino acid sequence: CASSLDRSREKLFF.

The chain links TRBV9 to TRBJ2-2; TRBD1 agrees at 7 bases. The V and J ends lost 4 bases and 7 bases, in that order; junction bases with no gene match: 10. The CDR3 length is 15 residues. CDR1 and CDR2 (germline): SGDLS, YYNGEE. The CDR3 spells CASSRTDRNLGELFF. Here the CDR3 DNA reads TGTGCCAGCAGCCGAACGGACAGGAACCTCGGGGAGCTGTTTTTT.

The V and J genes are TRBV19 and TRBJ1-6, with D possibly being TRBD1 (5 bases). Germline-derived CDR1 and CDR2 are LNHDA and SQIVND (reference sequence). The CDR3 is made up of 14 amino acids. Trimming cost V 3 bases and J 10 bases, with 13 bases left between them. The CDR3 DNA sequence: TGTGCCAGTAGTATGGAGGGAAGGGGCTCACCCCTCCACTTT. It translates to CASSMEGRGSPLHF.

This chain joins TRBV12-3 or TRBV12-4 and TRBJ2-2, with a tentative D call TRBD2 (5 bases). V was shortened by 3 bases and J by 3 bases, with 5 bases between the two germline ends. This CDR3 has 13 residues. The CDR3 DNA follows: TGTGCCAGCAGTTTGGACTACACCGGGGAGCTGTTTTTT. This sequence encodes CASSLDYTGELFF.

This rearrangement joins TRBV5-1 to TRBJ2-5; 11 positions agree with TRBD2. The CDR3 has 18 amino acids. V trimming: 0 bases; J trimming: 5 bases; junction bases outside the gene matches: 12. CDR1 is SGHRS and CDR2 is YFSETQ in the germline V gene. The CDR3, as DNA: TGCGCCAGCAGCTTGGGCGTACTAGCGGGAGATGTAAGGGAGACCCAGTACTTC. This gives the protein CASSLGVLAGDVRETQYF.

The chain is built from TRBV27 and TRBJ1-6; 8 bases line up with TRBD1. V lost 5 bases and J lost 8; bases outside the gene matches: 23. In germline, CDR1 is MNHEY, CDR2 SMNVEV (reference sequence). The CDR3 has 20 amino acids. DNA for the CDR3: TGTGCCAGCAGTAGCCGCCGCAGGGACAGGTCGGGCCCTAGTGATTCACCCCTCCACTTT. Translating it yields CASSSRRRDRSGPSDSPLHF.

In DNA, the CDR3 is TGCGCCAGCAGCTTGGCCCAACAGGGGATCGGTCTTGTAAATTACAATGAGCAGTTCTTC. This sequence encodes CASSLAQQGIGLVNYNEQFF. The chain carries TRBV5-1 and TRBJ2-1; 7 nucleotides match TRBD1. Germline V lookup: CDR1 SGHRS, CDR2 YFSETQ. The junction had 19 bases not matched to a gene; V was cut back by 0 bases and J by 4 bases. The CDR3 totals 20 residues.

V is TRBV7-2 and J is TRBJ2-4; TRBD1 is a possible D gene (5 bases). Germline V gene sequence: CDR1 SGHTA, CDR2 FQGNSA. The CDR3 consists of 14 residues. Trimming took 8 bases from V and 0 from J, leaving 11 bases between them. In nucleotides, the CDR3 is TGTGCCAGCTCGACAGCATCAGCCAAAAACATTCAGTACTTC. Amino acids: CASSTASAKNIQYF. The variable domain in full, with the rest retrieved from reference TRBV7-2 and TRBJ2-4, is GAGVSQSPSNKVTEKGKDVELRCDPISGHTALYWYRQSLGQGLEFLIYFQGNSAPDKSGLPSDRFSAERTGGSVSTLTIQRTQQEDSAVYLCASSTASAKNIQYFGAGTRLSVL.

The chain is built from TRBV5-4 and TRBJ1-1; 7 bases line up with TRBD1. The germline V gene has CDR1 SGHNT and CDR2 YYREEE (reference sequence). V lost 4 bases and J lost 0; bases outside the gene matches: 9. The CDR3 spans 16 residues. The CDR3 bases are TGTGCCAGCAGCCGAGACAGGGTCGTAATGAACACTGAAGCTTTCTTT. This translates into CASSRDRVVMNTEAFF.

The V and J genes are TRBV7-9 and TRBJ2-3; TRBD2 matches at 8 bases. Germline V CDR1 and CDR2: SEHNR, FQNEAQ (reference sequence). V was pared by 4 bases and J by 5 bases, with 11 bases of the junction left unmatched. The CDR3 has 16 amino acids. The chain's CDR3 is CASSWLSGIYRDTQYF. CDR3 bases: TGTGCCAGCAGCTGGCTTAGCGGGATATATCGAGATACGCAGTATTTT.

The chain carries TRBV12-3 or TRBV12-4 and TRBJ2-1, with D perhaps matching TRBD2 (6 bases). The CDR3 runs 13 residues. The V end lost 3 bases, the J end lost 9 bases, and 12 bases lay between the germline ends. Here the CDR3 reads CASSLRLEGEQFF. CDR3 sequence (DNA): TGTGCCAGCAGTTTGCGACTAGAAGGTGAGCAGTTCTTC.

This clone appeared a single time. J is TRBJ1-5 and V is TRBV5-1; D gene uncertain. The CDR3 has 15 residues. With 0 bases removed from V and 5 bases from J, the gap between germline ends came to 12 bases. CDR1 SGHRS and CDR2 YFSETQ come from the germline V gene. CDR3 amino acids: CASSLDGGHDQPQHF. In nucleotides, the CDR3 is TGCGCCAGCAGCTTGGATGGTGGGCATGATCAGCCCCAGCATTTT.

CDR3 protein: CASSQHPANYGYTF. The CDR3 bases are TGTGCCAGCAGCCAACATCCAGCTAACTATGGCTACACCTTC. The rearrangement links TRBV3-1 (or the pseudogene TRBV3-2) to TRBJ1-2, with unresolved D. CDR1 and CDR2 (germline): LGHDT, YNNKEL (reference sequence). The CDR3 sequence is 14 residues long. Trimming removed 2 bases from V and 0 bases from J, with 7 bases in between.

This sequence joins TRBV13 and TRBJ1-2; D possibly corresponds to TRBD1 (5 bases). Trimming stripped 4 bases from V and 7 bases from J, with 13 bases between. CDR1 PRHDT and CDR2 FYEKMQ come from the germline V gene (reference sequence). CDR3 length: 13 amino acids. CDR3 bases: TGTGCCAGCAGCTATGGGGGAGGGCCTGGCTACACCTTC. It yields the protein CASSYGGGPGYTF.

The V call is TRBV11-1, the J call TRBJ2-1; D is ambiguous. The V end lost 5 bases, the J end lost 2 bases, and 4 bases lay between the germline ends. Germline V gives CDR1 SGHAT, CDR2 FQDESV (reference sequence). This CDR3 comprises 12 residues. The CDR3: CASSLTYNEQFF. The CDR3 nucleotides are TGTGCCAGCAGCCTAACCTACAATGAGCAGTTCTTC.

The rearrangement uses TRBV7-2 and TRBJ2-3; 10 nucleotides agree with TRBD2. V trimming: 5 bases; J trimming: 4 bases; junction bases outside the gene matches: 9. Germline CDR1 reads SGHTA; CDR2 reads FQGNSA. This CDR3 is 16 amino acids long. In DNA, the CDR3 is TGTGCCAGCAGCAGTCGTTTAGCGGGAGGCCCAGATACGCAGTATTTT. It is translated as CASSSRLAGGPDTQYF. Drawing the rest from reference TRBV7-2 and TRBJ2-3, the complete variable domain is GAGVSQSPSNKVTEKGKDVELRCDPISGHTALYWYRQSLGQGLEFLIYFQGNSAPDKSGLPSDRFSAERTGGSVSTLTIQRTQQEDSAVYLCASSSRLAGGPDTQYFGPGTRLTVL.